This T cell receptor (beta chain) was profiled in a study of blood T cell repertoires in COVID-19. Produced via immunoSEQ multiplex PCR; TCRdb's table is partial and in-frame only. The repertoire consists of 200,000 to 250,000 clones, with 85% to 90% occurring once and the leading ten covering approximately 4.8%. Germline V gene data show CDR1 as SGHRS and CDR2 as YFSETQ. This CDR3 is 12 amino acids long. Trimming left V 5 bases short and J 3 bases short, with 8 bases between. Only a few counts were recorded for this clone. The clonotype comes from a middle-aged man with acute or convalescent COVID-19. The sample comprised peripheral blood. The chain is built from TRBV5-1 and TRBJ2-5; D unclear. The DNA of the CDR3 is TGCGCCAGCAGTGCCGGAGAAGAGACCCAGTACTTC. Translated, it gives CASSAGEETQYF.